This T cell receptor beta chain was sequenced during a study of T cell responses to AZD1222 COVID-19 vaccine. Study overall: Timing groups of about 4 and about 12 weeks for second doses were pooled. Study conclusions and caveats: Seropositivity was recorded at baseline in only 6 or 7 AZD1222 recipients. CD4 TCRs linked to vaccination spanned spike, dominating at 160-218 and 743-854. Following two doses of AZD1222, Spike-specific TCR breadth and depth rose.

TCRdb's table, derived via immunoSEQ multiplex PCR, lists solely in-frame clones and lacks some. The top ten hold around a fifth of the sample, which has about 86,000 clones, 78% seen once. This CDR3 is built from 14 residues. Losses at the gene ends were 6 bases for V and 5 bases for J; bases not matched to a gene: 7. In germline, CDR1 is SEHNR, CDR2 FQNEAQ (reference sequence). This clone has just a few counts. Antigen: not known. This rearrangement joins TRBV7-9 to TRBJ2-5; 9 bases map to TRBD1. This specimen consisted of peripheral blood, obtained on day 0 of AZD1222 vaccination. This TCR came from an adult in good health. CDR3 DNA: TGTGCCAGCAGTTCCACCGGGACAGGGGAGACCCAGTACTTC. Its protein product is CASSSTGTGETQYF.